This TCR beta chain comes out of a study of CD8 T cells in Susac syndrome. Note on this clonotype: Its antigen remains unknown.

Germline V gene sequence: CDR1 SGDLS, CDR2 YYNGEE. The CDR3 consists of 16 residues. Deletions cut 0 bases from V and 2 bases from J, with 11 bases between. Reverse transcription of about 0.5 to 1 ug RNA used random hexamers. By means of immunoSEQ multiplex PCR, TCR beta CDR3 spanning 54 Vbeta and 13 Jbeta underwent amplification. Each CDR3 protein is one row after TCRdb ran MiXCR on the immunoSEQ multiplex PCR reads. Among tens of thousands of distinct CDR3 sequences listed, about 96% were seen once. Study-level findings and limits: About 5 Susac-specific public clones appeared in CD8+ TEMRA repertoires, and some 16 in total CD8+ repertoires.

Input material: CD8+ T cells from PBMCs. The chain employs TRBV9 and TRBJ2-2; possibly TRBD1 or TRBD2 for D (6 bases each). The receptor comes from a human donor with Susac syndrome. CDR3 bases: TGTGCCAGCAGCGTAGGTTACGGGGGCAACACCGGGGAGCTGTTTTTT. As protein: CASSVGYGGNTGELFF.